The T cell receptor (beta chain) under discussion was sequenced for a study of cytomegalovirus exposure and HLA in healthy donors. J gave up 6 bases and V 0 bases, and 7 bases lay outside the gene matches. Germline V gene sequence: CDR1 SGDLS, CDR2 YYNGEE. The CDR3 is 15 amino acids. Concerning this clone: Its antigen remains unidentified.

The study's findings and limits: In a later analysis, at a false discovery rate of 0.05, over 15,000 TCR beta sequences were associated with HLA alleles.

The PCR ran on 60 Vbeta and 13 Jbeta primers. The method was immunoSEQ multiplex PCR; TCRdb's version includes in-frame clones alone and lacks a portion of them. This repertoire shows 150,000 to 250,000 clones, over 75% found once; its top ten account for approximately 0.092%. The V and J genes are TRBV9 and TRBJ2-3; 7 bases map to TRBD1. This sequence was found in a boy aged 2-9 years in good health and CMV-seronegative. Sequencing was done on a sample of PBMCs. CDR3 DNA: TGTGCCAGCAGCGTAGAAGAGGGGGCGGGTGATACGCAGTATTTT. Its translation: CASSVEEGAGDTQYF.